These 5 T cell receptor beta chains originate from one sample sequenced in a study of blood T cell repertoires in COVID-19. Some clones are missing from TCRdb's copy, which holds only in-frame ones; the method was immunoSEQ multiplex PCR. The table shows roughly 120,000 clones, with over 80% occurring only once. Material for sequencing was peripheral blood. These receptor sequences come from a man younger than 40 with acute or convalescent COVID-19.

The chain carries TRBV7-8 and TRBJ2-7; 7 nucleotides align to TRBD2. This CDR3 has 13 residues. The junction had 7 bases not matched to a gene; V was cut back by 5 bases and J by 6 bases. In germline, CDR1 is SGHVS, CDR2 FQNEAQ. CDR3 coding DNA: TGTGCCAGCAGCCCGAGCGGGGCCGGCGAGCAGTACTTC. Protein product: CASSPSGAGEQYF. The full variable domain, completed using reference TRBV7-8 and TRBJ2-7, is GAGVSQSPRYKVAKRGQDVALRCDPISGHVSLFWYQQALGQGPEFLTYFQNEAQLDKSGLPSDRFFAERPEGSVSTLKIQRTQQEDSAVYLCASSPSGAGEQYFGPGTRLTVT.

The CDR3 region is CASSSQVSGNTIYF. The CDR3 DNA is TGCGCCAGCAGCTCACAGGTTTCTGGAAACACCATATATTTT. This chain connects TRBV5-1 to TRBJ1-3; D possibly corresponds to TRBD1 (5 bases). The CDR3 contains 14 residues. CDR1 and CDR2 (germline): SGHRS, YFSETQ. The germline V and J ends were trimmed by 3 bases and 1 base, with 8 bases remaining between them.

The CDR3 here is CASSFDRAGEQFF. The CDR3 nucleotides are TGCGCCAGCAGCTTCGACAGGGCGGGTGAGCAGTTCTTC. The chain joins TRBV5-1 to TRBJ2-1; 7 bases are a match to TRBD1. Germline trimming cut 2 bases from V and 9 bases from J; bases unmatched to any gene: 5. Germline V gene data show CDR1 as SGHRS and CDR2 as YFSETQ. CDR3 size: 13 residues. Filled out from reference TRBV5-1 and TRBJ2-1, the complete variable domain reads KAGVTQTPRYLIKTRGQQVTLSCSPISGHRSVSWYQQTPGQGLQFLFEYFSETQRNKGNFPGRFSGRQFSNSRSEMNVSTLELGDSALYLCASSFDRAGEQFFGPGTRLTVL.

The chain links TRBV20-1 to TRBJ2-1; D is unclear. The V end was cut by 3 bases, the J end by 6 bases, with 18 bases between. Germline V CDR1 and CDR2: DFQATT, SNEGSKA (reference sequence). The CDR3 is made up of 15 amino acids. The CDR3: CSASNYAVWSNEQFF. CDR3 bases: TGCAGTGCTAGTAATTACGCGGTCTGGAGCAATGAGCAGTTCTTC.

This rearrangement joins TRBV6-1 to TRBJ2-7; D ambiguous. CDR3 size: 14 residues. Germline loops: CDR1 MNHNS, CDR2 SASEGT. The germline V and J ends were trimmed by 0 bases and 0 bases, with 6 bases remaining between them. The CDR3 here is CASSEAMSSYEQYF. Written as DNA, the CDR3 is TGTGCCAGCAGTGAAGCGATGAGCTCCTACGAGCAGTACTTC.